This record concerns one T cell receptor (beta chain) sequence. Its matching antigen is unknown. This entry belongs to a study of T cell responses to AZD1222 COVID-19 vaccine. Clones were read by immunoSEQ multiplex PCR, and TCRdb kept only the in-frame ones, dropping some. There are roughly 200,000 clones in the sample; over 85% occur only once, and 3.6% lies in the top ten. Whole-study findings and limits: White British ancestry dominated among donors, who included more females, and clonal diversity was possibly underestimated. Close to half of all spike-specific TCRs reportedly target regions of the variants that are unmutated. CD4 TCRs covered the whole spike, strongest at regions 160-218 and 743-854.

Germline assignment: CDR1 SGHDN and CDR2 FVKESK. CDR3 size: 15 residues. After removal of 0 bases from V and 5 bases from J, the junction contained 6 bases not matched to a gene. Material: peripheral blood, obtained 28 days after the second dose of the MenACWY control vaccine. The gene calls are TRBV14 and TRBJ2-5, with 7 bases identical to TRBD2. The source is an adult who received the MenACWY meningococcal vaccine as a control. The CDR3 DNA is TGTGCCAGCAGCCAAGAAACTAGCGCGTGGGAGACCCAGTACTTC. It yields the protein CASSQETSAWETQYF.